This TCR beta chain was found in a study of blood T cells in healthy people across ages. Germline-derived CDR1 and CDR2 are MNHEY and SVGEGT. The ends were cut back, 6 bases at V and 2 bases at J, with 14 bases in the middle. This CDR3 comprises 14 residues. Study-wide results and limits: CMV status of donors was not determined, possibly confounding expanded clonotype changes. Naive T cell percentage by flow cytometry tracked strongly with beta diversity.

Details on this clonotype: The antigen remains undetermined.

A J-beta primer mix and a sample-barcoded 5' primer were used in a second PCR of roughly 7 to 12 cycles. Each CDR3 protein is one row after TCRdb ran MiXCR on the 5' RACE reads. This table holds around 1,000,000 distinct CDR3 sequences, 25% found once. Another study also made use of these data, one on T cells of mothers and their children. That report notes: More than five children and their three healthy Caucasian mothers were the donors.

The rearrangement links TRBV6-2 or TRBV6-3 to TRBJ2-7; no firm D call. The receptor was derived from a girl aged 2 to 9 in good health. Source material: blood. This chain's CDR3 is CASSPPGRPYEQYF. In nucleotides, the CDR3 is TGTGCCAGCAGCCCGCCCGGACGACCCTACGAGCAGTACTTC.